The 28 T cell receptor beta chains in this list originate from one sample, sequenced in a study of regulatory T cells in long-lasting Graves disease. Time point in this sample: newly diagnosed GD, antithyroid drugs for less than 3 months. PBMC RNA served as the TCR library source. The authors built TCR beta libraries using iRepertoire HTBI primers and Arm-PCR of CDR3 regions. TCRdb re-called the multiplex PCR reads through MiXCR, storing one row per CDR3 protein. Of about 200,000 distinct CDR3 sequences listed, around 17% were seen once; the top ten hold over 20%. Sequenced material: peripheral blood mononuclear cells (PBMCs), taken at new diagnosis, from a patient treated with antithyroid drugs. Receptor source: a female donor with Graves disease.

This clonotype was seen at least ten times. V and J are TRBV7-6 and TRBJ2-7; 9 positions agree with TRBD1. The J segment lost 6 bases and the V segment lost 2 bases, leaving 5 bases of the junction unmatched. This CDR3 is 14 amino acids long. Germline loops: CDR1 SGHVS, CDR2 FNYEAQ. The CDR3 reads CASSLSGTGIEQYF. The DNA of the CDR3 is TGTGCCAGCAGCTTATCCGGGACAGGGATCGAGCAGTACTTC.

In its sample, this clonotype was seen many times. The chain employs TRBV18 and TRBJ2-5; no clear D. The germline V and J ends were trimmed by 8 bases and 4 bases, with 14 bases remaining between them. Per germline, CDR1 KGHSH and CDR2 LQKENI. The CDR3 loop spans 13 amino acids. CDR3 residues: CASSSVGGETQYF. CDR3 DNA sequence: TGTGCCAGCAGCTCAGTGGGTGGAGAGACCCAGTACTTC.

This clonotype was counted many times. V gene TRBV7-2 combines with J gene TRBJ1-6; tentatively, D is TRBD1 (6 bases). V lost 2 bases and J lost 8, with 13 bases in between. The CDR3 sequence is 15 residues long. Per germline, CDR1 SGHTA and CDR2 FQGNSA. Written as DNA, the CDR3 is TGTGCCAGCAGCTTAAATGGGGGCAATTATTCACCCCTCCACTTT. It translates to CASSLNGGNYSPLHF.

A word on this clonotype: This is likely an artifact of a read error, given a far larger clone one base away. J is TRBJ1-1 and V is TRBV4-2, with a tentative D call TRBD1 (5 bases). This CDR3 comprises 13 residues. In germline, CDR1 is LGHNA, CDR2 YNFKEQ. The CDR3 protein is CASRQGLNTGAFF. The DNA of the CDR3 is TGTGCCAGCAGGCAGGGCTTGAACACTGGAGCTTTCTTT.

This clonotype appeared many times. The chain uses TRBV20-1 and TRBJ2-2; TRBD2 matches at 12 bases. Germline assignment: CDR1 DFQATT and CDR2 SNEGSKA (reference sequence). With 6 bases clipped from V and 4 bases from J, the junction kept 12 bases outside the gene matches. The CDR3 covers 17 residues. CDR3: CSAIPPSGRGGTGELFF. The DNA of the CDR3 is TGCAGTGCCATCCCCCCTAGCGGGAGGGGAGGCACCGGGGAGCTGTTTTTT.

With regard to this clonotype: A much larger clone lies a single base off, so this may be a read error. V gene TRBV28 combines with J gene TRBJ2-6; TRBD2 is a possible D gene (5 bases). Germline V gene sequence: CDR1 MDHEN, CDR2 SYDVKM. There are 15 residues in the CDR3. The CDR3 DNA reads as TGTGCCAGCAGTTTCCCGGGGTCTGGGGTCAACGTCCTGACTTTC. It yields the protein CASSFPGSGVNVLTF.

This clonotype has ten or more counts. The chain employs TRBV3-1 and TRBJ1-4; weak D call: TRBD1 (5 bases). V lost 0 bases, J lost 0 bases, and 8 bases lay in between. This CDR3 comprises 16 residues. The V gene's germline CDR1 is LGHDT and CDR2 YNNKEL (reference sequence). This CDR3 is CASSQELGATNEKLFF. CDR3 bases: TGTGCCAGCAGCCAAGAACTGGGGGCAACTAATGAAAAACTGTTTTTT.

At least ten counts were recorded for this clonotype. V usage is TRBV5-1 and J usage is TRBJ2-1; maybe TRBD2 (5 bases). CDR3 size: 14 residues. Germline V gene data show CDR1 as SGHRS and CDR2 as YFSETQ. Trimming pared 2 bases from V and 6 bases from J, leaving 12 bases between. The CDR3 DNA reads TGCGCCAGCAGCTTAACGGGGTTAGTCAATGAGCAGTTCTTC. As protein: CASSLTGLVNEQFF.

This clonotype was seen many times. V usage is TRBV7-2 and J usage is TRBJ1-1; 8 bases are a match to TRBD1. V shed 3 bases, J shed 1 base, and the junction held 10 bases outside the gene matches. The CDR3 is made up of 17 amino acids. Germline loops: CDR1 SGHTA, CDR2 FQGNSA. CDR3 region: CASSFDNRTGKNTEAFF. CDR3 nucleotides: TGTGCCAGCAGCTTCGACAACAGGACAGGGAAGAACACTGAAGCTTTCTTT.

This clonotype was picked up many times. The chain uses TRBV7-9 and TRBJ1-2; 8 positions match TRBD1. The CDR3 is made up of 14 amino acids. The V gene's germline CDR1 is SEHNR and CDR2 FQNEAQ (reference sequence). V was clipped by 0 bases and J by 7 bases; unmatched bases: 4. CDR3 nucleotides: TGTGCCAGCAGCTTAGCCAGGGGGCTGAGTGGCTACACCTTC. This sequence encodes CASSLARGLSGYTF.

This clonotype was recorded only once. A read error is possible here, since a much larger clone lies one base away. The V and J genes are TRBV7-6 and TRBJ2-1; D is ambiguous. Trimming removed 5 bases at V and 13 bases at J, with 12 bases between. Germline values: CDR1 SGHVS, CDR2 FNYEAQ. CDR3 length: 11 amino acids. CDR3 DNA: TGTGCCAGCAGCCAACTGGAGACCCAGTTCTTC. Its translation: CASSQLETQFF.

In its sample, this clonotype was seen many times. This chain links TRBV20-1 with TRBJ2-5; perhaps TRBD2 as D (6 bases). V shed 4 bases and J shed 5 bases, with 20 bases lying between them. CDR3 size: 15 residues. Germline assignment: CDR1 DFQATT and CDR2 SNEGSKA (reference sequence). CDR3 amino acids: CSAIPLSGGRETQYF. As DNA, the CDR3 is TGCAGTGCTATACCCCTTAGCGGAGGGAGGGAGACCCAGTACTTC.

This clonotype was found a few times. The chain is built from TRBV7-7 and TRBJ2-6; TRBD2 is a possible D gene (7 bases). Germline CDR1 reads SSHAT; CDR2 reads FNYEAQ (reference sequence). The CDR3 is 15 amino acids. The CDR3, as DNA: TGTGCTGTCAAGGGGGGGGCCACTGGGGCCAACGTCCTGACTTTC. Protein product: CAVKGGATGANVLTF.

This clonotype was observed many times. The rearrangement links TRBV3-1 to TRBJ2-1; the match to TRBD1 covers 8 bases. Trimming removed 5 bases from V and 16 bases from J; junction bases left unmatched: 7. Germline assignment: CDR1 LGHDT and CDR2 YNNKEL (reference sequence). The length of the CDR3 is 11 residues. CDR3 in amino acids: CASSSRDRLFF. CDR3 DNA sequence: TGTGCCAGCAGCTCCCGGGACAGGCTCTTCTTC.

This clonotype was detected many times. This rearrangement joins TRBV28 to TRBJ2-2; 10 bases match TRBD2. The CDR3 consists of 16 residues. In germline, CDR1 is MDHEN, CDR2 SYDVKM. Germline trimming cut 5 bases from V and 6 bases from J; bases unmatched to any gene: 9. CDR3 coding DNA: TGTGCCAGCAGTATGAGACTAGCGGGCGGGTCCGGGGAGCTGTTTTTT. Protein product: CASSMRLAGGSGELFF.

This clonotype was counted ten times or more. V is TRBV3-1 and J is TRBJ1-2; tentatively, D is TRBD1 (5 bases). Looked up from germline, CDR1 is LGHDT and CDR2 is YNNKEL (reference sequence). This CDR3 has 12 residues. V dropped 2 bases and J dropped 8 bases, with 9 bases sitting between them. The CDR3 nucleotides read TGTGCCAGCAGCCAACAGGGACTGGGCTACACCTTC. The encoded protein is CASSQQGLGYTF.

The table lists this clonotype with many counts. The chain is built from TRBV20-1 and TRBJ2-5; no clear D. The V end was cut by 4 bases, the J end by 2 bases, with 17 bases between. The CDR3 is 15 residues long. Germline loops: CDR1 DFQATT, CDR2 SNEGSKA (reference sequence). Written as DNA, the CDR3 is TGCAGTGCTAAAGGGCTCCCCAAGGGTCAAGAGACCCAGTACTTC. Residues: CSAKGLPKGQETQYF.

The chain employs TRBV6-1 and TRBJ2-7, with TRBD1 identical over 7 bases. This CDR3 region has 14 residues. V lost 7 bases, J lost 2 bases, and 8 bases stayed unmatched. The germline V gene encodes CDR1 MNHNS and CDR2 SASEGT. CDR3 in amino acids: CASIFRTGAYEQYF. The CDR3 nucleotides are TGTGCCAGCATTTTCCGTACAGGGGCCTACGAGCAGTACTTC.

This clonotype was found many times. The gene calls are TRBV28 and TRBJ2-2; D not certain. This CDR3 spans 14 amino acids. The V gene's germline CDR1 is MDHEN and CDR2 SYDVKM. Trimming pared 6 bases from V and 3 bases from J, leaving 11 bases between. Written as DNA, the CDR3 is TGTGCCAGCAGACGAATCACGGACACCGGGGAGCTGTTTTTT. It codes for CASRRITDTGELFF. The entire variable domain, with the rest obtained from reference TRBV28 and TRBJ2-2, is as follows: DVKVTQSSRYLVKRTGEKVFLECVQDMDHENMFWYRQDPGLGLRLIYFSYDVKMKEKGDIPEGYSVSREKKERFSLILESASTNQTSMYLCASRRITDTGELFFGEGSRLTVL.

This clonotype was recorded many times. The CDR3 reads CASSPGGLSVQYF. In DNA, the CDR3 is TGTGCCAGCTCACCCGGGGGACTTTCGGTGCAGTACTTC. The genes are TRBV18 and TRBJ2-7; TRBD2 is a possible D gene (6 bases). This CDR3 is built from 13 residues. V lost 3 bases to trimming and J lost 9 bases, with 15 bases between them. Germline V gene sequence: CDR1 KGHSH, CDR2 LQKENI. The full variable domain, its missing parts supplied by reference TRBV18 and TRBJ2-7, is NAGVMQNPRHLVRRRGQEARLRCSPMKGHSHVYWYRQLPEEGLKFMVYLQKENIIDESGMPKERFSAEFPKEGPSILRIQQVVRGDSAAYFCASSPGGLSVQYFGPGTRLTVT.

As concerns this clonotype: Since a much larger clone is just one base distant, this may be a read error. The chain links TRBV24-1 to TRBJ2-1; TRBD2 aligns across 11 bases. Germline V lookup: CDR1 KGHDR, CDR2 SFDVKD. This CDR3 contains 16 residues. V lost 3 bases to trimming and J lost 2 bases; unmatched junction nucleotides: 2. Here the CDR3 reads CATSDMGLAAYNEQFF. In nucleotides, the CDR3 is TGTGCCACCAGTGATATGGGACTAGCGGCCTACAATGAGCAGTTCTTC.

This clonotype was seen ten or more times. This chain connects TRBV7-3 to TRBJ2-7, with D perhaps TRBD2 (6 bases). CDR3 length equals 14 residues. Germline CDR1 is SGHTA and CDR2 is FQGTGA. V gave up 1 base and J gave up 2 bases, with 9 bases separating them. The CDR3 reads CASSLMGGTYEQYF. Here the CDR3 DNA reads TGTGCCAGCAGCTTAATGGGGGGAACCTACGAGCAGTACTTC.

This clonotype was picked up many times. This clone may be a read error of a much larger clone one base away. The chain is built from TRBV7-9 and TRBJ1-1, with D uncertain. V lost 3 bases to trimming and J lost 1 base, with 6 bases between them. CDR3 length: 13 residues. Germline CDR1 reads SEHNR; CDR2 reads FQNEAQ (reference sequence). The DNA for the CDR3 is TGTGCCAGCAGCTTTATGGCGAACACTGAAGCTTTCTTT. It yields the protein CASSFMANTEAFF.

In nucleotides, the CDR3 is TGTGCCACCAGCAGAGATCCGGGGGGTGGCTACACCTTC. Protein product: CATSRDPGGGYTF. The V and J genes are TRBV15 and TRBJ1-2; D is possibly TRBD1 (5 bases). This CDR3 comprises 13 residues. CDR1 is LNHNV and CDR2 is YYDKDF in the germline V gene (reference sequence). V lost 0 bases and J 7 bases, leaving 9 bases between the germline ends.

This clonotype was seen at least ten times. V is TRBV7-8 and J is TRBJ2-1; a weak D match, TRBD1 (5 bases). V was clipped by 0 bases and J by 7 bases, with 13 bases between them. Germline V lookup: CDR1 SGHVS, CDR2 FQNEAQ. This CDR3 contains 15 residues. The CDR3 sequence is CASSLARPGWNEQFF. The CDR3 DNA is TGTGCCAGCAGCTTAGCGCGGCCAGGGTGGAATGAGCAGTTCTTC.

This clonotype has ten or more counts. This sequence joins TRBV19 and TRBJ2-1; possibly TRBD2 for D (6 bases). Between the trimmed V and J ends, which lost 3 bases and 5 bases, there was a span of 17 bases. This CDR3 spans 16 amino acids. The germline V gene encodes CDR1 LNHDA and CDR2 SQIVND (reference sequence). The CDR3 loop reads CASSISWASDHNEQFF. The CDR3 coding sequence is TGTGCCAGTAGTATCTCTTGGGCTAGCGACCACAATGAGCAGTTCTTC.

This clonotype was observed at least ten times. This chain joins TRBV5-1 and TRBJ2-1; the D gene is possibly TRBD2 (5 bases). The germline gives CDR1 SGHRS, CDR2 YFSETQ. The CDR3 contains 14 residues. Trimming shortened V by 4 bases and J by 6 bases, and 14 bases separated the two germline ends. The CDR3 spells CASSTFPSFNEQFF. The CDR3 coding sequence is TGCGCCAGCAGCACCTTTCCTAGCTTCAATGAGCAGTTCTTC.

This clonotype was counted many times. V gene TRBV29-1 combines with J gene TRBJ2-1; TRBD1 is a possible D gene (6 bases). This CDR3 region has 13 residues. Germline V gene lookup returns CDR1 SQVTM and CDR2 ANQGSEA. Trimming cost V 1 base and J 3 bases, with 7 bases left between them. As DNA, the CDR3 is TGCAGCGTTGAAGGGACAGACTACAATGAGCAGTTCTTC. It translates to CSVEGTDYNEQFF.